This record looks at one T cell receptor (beta chain) sequence and its context. Its antigen is not identified. Each molecule of TCR cDNA was tagged with one unique molecular identifier. TCRdb re-called the 5' RACE reads through MiXCR, storing one row per CDR3 protein. This sample has 20,000 to 30,000 distinct CDR3 sequences; about 9.8% occur once, and the top ten carry about a fifth. These data come from a study of spatial heterogeneity in lung cancer. Findings and limits, study-wide: Blood contained ubiquitous expanded tumor TCRs more at resection than at follow-up.

The time point here: blood at routine non-recurrence follow-up after resection. The input material, whole RNA from tumor, nontumor lung or frozen PBMC, was sequenced unsorted. The TCR originated in a male donor with early-stage non-small cell lung cancer. The sample consisted of PBMCs, taken at follow-up.

CDR3 DNA sequence: TGTGCCACCAGGGACATCGACTACAATGAGCAGTTCTTC. This encodes CATRDIDYNEQFF. The chain uses TRBV24-1 and TRBJ2-1; D perhaps matches TRBD1 (5 bases). This CDR3 is 13 amino acids long. V lost 7 bases and J lost 3, with 9 bases in between. In germline, CDR1 is KGHDR, CDR2 SFDVKD.